This record concerns one TCR beta chain sequence. These data belong to a study of CD8 T cells in Susac syndrome. V was trimmed by 6 bases and J by 3 bases, leaving 11 bases between them. Germline-derived CDR1 and CDR2 are SGHDN and FVKESK. The CDR3 is made up of 13 amino acids. Reverse transcription of about 0.45 to 1 ug RNA was carried out with random hexamers. TCRdb re-called the immunoSEQ multiplex PCR reads through MiXCR, storing one row per CDR3 protein. The table shows over 350,000 distinct CDR3 sequences, with 75% to 90% occurring only once. Sequencing used CD8+ T cells from PBMCs. V and J are TRBV14 and TRBJ2-5; D gene unclear. The receptor was derived from a human donor with multiple sclerosis. The CDR3 region is CASRALVEETQYF. The CDR3 nucleotides read TGTGCCAGCAGGGCCCTGGTCGAAGAGACCCAGTACTTC.